These 28 T cell receptor beta chains came from one sample sequenced in a study of graft-versus-host responses after intestinal transplantation. These receptors lack a known antigen. The data were produced by immunoSEQ multiplex PCR, yet TCRdb's version contains in-frame clones alone and is incomplete. The table has roughly 92,000 clones, about 85% seen once. The source was unstimulated CD4+ T cells sorted from spleen or lymph node cells, collected before transplant. The receptors here all came from a human donor who was the organ donor for an intestinal transplant.

This chain joins TRBV23-1 and TRBJ2-7; a possible D gene is TRBD1 (6 bases). TRBV23-1 is an ORF, and what it does is uncertain. This CDR3 spans 15 amino acids. V shed 11 bases and J shed 5 bases, with 25 bases lying between them. For the CDR3, the DNA is TGCGCCCTTACAGCAGGGCAGGGGCGGGCCGACGAGCAGTACTTC. Protein sequence: CALTAGQGRADEQYF.

The J gene is TRBJ2-1, the V gene TRBV27; 8 bases are shared with TRBD1. CDR3 size: 14 residues. Germline-derived CDR1 and CDR2 are MNHEY and SMNVEV (reference sequence). V lost 8 bases and J lost 4; bases outside the gene matches: 7. The CDR3 loop reads CASGYRGYYNEQFF. DNA of the CDR3: TGTGCCAGCGGCTACAGGGGGTATTACAATGAGCAGTTCTTC.

J is TRBJ2-2 and V is TRBV2, with D perhaps matching TRBD2 (6 bases). CDR3 size: 16 residues. The ends were cut back, 8 bases at V and 1 base at J, with 17 bases in the middle. From germline, CDR1 is SNHLY and CDR2 FYNNEI. DNA of the CDR3: TGTGCCAGCGTTACCCTCGGGACTGTGAACACCGGGGAGCTGTTTTTT. It encodes CASVTLGTVNTGELFF.

The genes are TRBV2 and TRBJ2-1, with TRBD2 as a possible D gene (6 bases). V was trimmed by 6 bases and J by 6 bases, leaving 12 bases between them. Looked up from germline, CDR1 is SNHLY and CDR2 is FYNNEI. This CDR3 has 13 amino acids. CDR3 bases: TGTGCCAGCAGCCGGGACTGGGGCAATGAGCAGTTCTTC. Translating it yields CASSRDWGNEQFF.

This clone appeared once. V usage is TRBV5-1 and J usage is TRBJ2-3; 10 nucleotides align to TRBD2. Trimming at V came to 4 bases and at J to 3 bases, leaving 8 bases not matched to a gene. The CDR3 has 16 amino acids. CDR1 is SGHRS, CDR2 YFSETQ, per germline. The CDR3 here is CASSQGLAAITDTQYF. DNA for the CDR3: TGCGCCAGCAGCCAAGGACTAGCGGCAATTACAGATACGCAGTATTTT.

This chain connects TRBV2 to TRBJ1-3, with 7 bases identical to TRBD1. The CDR3 loop spans 12 amino acids. J was trimmed by 9 bases and V by 5 bases; bases with no gene match: 4. Germline V gene lookup returns CDR1 SNHLY and CDR2 FYNNEI. The CDR3 region is CASSLTGPTIYF. The CDR3, as DNA: TGTGCCAGCAGTCTGACAGGGCCCACCATATATTTT.

The chain links TRBV7-6 to TRBJ2-3; the D is unclear. CDR3 length: 12 residues. V lost 6 bases to trimming and J lost 4 bases, with 8 bases between them. Germline V gene lookup returns CDR1 SGHVS and CDR2 FNYEAQ. Written as DNA, the CDR3 is TGTGCCAGCAGTTCTGAGGCAGATACGCAGTATTTT. It is translated as CASSSEADTQYF.

V is TRBV7-3 and J is TRBJ2-1, with 9 bases fitting TRBD1. The V and J ends lost 5 bases and 4 bases, in that order; junction bases with no gene match: 6. The CDR3 loop spans 15 amino acids. Germline V lookup: CDR1 SGHTA, CDR2 FQGTGA. The CDR3, as DNA: TGTGCCAGCAGCACCGGACAGGGGAAGTACAATGAGCAGTTCTTC. Amino acid sequence: CASSTGQGKYNEQFF. Supplemented by reference TRBV7-3 and TRBJ2-1, the full variable domain reads GAGVSQTPSNKVTEKGKYVELRCDPISGHTALYWYRQSLGQGPEFLIYFQGTGAADDSGLPNDRFFAVRPEGSVSTLKIQRTERGDSAVYLCASSTGQGKYNEQFFGPGTRLTVL.

The chain has TRBV29-1 and TRBJ2-4, with D perhaps TRBD2 (6 bases). Trimming cost V 3 bases and J 6 bases, with 12 bases left between them. Germline V gene data show CDR1 as SQVTM and CDR2 as ANQGSEA. The CDR3 runs 13 residues. The CDR3 here is CSVEGQGGNIQYF. DNA of the CDR3: TGCAGCGTTGAGGGGCAGGGAGGAAACATTCAGTACTTC.

CDR3 sequence: CASSLAGAVYNEQFF. CDR3 DNA sequence: TGTGCCAGCAGCTTAGCGGGGGCGGTCTACAATGAGCAGTTCTTC. V and J are TRBV7-9 and TRBJ2-1; D perhaps matches TRBD1 (6 bases). The CDR3 consists of 15 residues. From germline, CDR1 is SEHNR and CDR2 FQNEAQ (reference sequence). The V end lost 0 bases, the J end lost 3 bases, and 9 bases lay between the germline ends.

The V and J genes are TRBV7-3 and TRBJ2-7; the D gene is possibly TRBD2 (6 bases). Trimming shortened V by 4 bases and J by 3 bases, and 16 bases separated the two germline ends. This CDR3 is 15 amino acids long. Germline assignment: CDR1 SGHTA and CDR2 FQGTGA. This CDR3 reads CASSSSMAEGYEQYF. The CDR3 bases are TGTGCCAGCAGCTCCTCAATGGCGGAGGGCTACGAGCAGTACTTC.

This chain connects TRBV28 to TRBJ1-2, with D maybe TRBD1 (5 bases). Germline CDR1 is MDHEN and CDR2 is SYDVKM. Trimming took 9 bases from V and 8 from J, leaving 16 bases between them. The CDR3 loop spans 12 amino acids. The CDR3, as DNA: TGTGCCAGTTGGACACCTAACAGGGGCTACACCTTC. As protein: CASWTPNRGYTF.

This chain links TRBV28 with TRBJ2-5, with D perhaps matching TRBD2 (6 bases). Judging by the DNA end, TRBJ2-7 fits better; the J call may be wrong. The CDR3 totals 12 residues. Germline assignment: CDR1 MDHEN and CDR2 SYDVKM. The CDR3 sequence: CASTRGSYEQYF. The DNA of the CDR3 is TGTGCCAGCACGCGGGGCTCCTACGAGCAGTACTTC.

The V call is TRBV5-4, the J call TRBJ2-5; TRBD1 matches at 8 bases. V shed 4 bases, J shed 1 base, and the junction held 6 bases outside the gene matches. The CDR3 extends over 15 amino acids. Germline V CDR1 and CDR2: SGHNT, YYREEE (reference sequence). The CDR3 reads CASSRNGQGQETQYF. CDR3 DNA sequence: TGTGCCAGCAGCCGGAATGGACAGGGCCAAGAGACCCAGTACTTC.

The chain is built from TRBV18 and TRBJ1-4; D is undetermined. CDR3 length: 14 residues. Germline CDR1 is KGHSH and CDR2 is LQKENI. Trimming stripped 3 bases from V and 6 bases from J, with 11 bases between. Here the CDR3 DNA reads TGTGCCAGCTCACCCGGTGCTCATGATGAAAAACTGTTTTTT. Protein product: CASSPGAHDEKLFF.

The V gene is TRBV19, the J gene TRBJ1-3; possibly TRBD1 for D (5 bases). Germline V gives CDR1 LNHDA, CDR2 SQIVND (reference sequence). This CDR3 is 14 amino acids long. With 3 bases removed from V and 4 bases from J, the gap between germline ends came to 10 bases. The CDR3 loop is CASSMTVAGNTIYF. The CDR3 region has the DNA TGTGCCAGTAGTATGACAGTAGCCGGAAACACCATATATTTT.

With respect to this clone: This same CDR3 is encoded by further DNA sequences in the sample. This chain connects TRBV15 to TRBJ2-4; a weak D match, TRBD2 (6 bases). V was cut by 8 bases and J by 0 bases, with 8 bases left in between. From germline, CDR1 is LNHNV and CDR2 YYDKDF (reference sequence). This CDR3 is built from 13 residues. This CDR3 is CATSGGAKNIQYF. CDR3 nucleotides: TGTGCCACCTCCGGGGGAGCCAAAAACATTCAGTACTTC.

The gene calls are TRBV19 and TRBJ2-5, with 10 bases aligning to TRBD1. CDR1 is LNHDA and CDR2 is SQIVND in the germline V gene (reference sequence). This CDR3 is built from 14 residues. Trimming removed 3 bases from V and 5 bases from J; junction bases left unmatched: 3. DNA for the CDR3: TGTGCCAGTAGTATTGGGGGACAGGGGGAGACCCAGTACTTC. It encodes CASSIGGQGETQYF.

This chain joins TRBV25-1 and TRBJ2-7, with D perhaps matching TRBD1 (6 bases). V lost 0 bases, J lost 0 bases, and 15 bases lay in between. CDR1 is MGHDK, CDR2 SYGVNS, per germline. The CDR3 is made up of 17 amino acids. The CDR3 loop reads CASSEYSTGQYSYEQYF. The CDR3 nucleotides read TGTGCCAGCAGTGAATATAGCACCGGACAGTACTCCTACGAGCAGTACTTC.

The chain couples TRBV29-1 to TRBJ2-3, with 10 bases that match TRBD2. The germline V gene encodes CDR1 SQVTM and CDR2 ANQGSEA. The CDR3 is 15 amino acids. Trimming took 1 base from V and 3 from J; bases not matched to a gene: 4. Here the CDR3 reads CSVEGTSGVTDTQYF. CDR3 coding DNA: TGCAGCGTTGAAGGTACTAGCGGGGTTACAGATACGCAGTATTTT.

The rearrangement joins TRBV6-1 to TRBJ1-3, with D perhaps matching TRBD1 (6 bases). Trimming cost V 7 bases and J 0 bases, with 13 bases left between them. Per germline, CDR1 MNHNS and CDR2 SASEGT. CDR3 length: 15 residues. The CDR3 here is CASKMTGNSGNTIYF. The CDR3 DNA is TGTGCCAGCAAGATGACAGGCAACTCTGGAAACACCATATATTTT.

J is TRBJ1-1 and V is TRBV5-6; D is ambiguous. Looked up from germline, CDR1 is SGHDT and CDR2 is YYEEEE. The CDR3 contains 14 residues. Trimming cost V 1 base and J 5 bases, with 12 bases left between them. The CDR3 is CASSLLERRTEAFF. The CDR3 DNA follows: TGTGCCAGCAGCTTGTTGGAGAGAAGGACTGAAGCTTTCTTT.

The chain is built from TRBV7-2 and TRBJ2-5; no clear D. Germline assignment: CDR1 SGHTA and CDR2 FQGNSA. Trimming left V 3 bases short and J 5 bases short, with 4 bases between. This CDR3 has 11 amino acids. CDR3 in DNA: TGTGCCAGCAGCTTCCGGGAGACCCAGTACTTC. It specifies CASSFRETQYF.

The rearrangement links TRBV7-2 to TRBJ1-1; D not certain. The CDR3 runs to 14 residues. CDR1 SGHTA and CDR2 FQGNSA come from the germline V gene. The germline V and J ends were trimmed by 5 bases and 0 bases, with 10 bases remaining between them. CDR3 sequence: CASSVRAVNTEAFF. CDR3 nucleotide sequence: TGTGCCAGCAGCGTCCGTGCAGTGAACACTGAAGCTTTCTTT.

The chain employs TRBV2 and TRBJ2-3; 10 nucleotides agree with TRBD2. This CDR3 has 12 amino acids. Germline CDR1 and CDR2: SNHLY and FYNNEI. Trimming cost V 10 bases and J 4 bases; bases outside gene matches: 2. The CDR3 protein is CATSGGADTQYF. The CDR3 DNA sequence: TGTGCCACCAGCGGGGGGGCAGATACGCAGTATTTT.

J is TRBJ2-5 and V is TRBV11-3; D is possibly TRBD2 (6 bases). Trimming took 4 bases from V and 4 from J, leaving 16 bases between them. This CDR3 region has 15 residues. The germline V gene has CDR1 SGHNT and CDR2 YENEEA. The DNA of the CDR3 is TGTGCCAGCAGCTCACCCGGGGGTTTGAGAGAGACCCAGTACTTC. Translating gives CASSSPGGLRETQYF. Combining the CDR3 with reference TRBV11-3 and TRBJ2-5 gives the whole variable domain EAGVVQSPRYKIIEKKQPVAFWCNPISGHNTLYWYLQNLGQGPELLIRYENEEAVDDSQLPKDRFSAERLKGVDSTLKIQPAELGDSAVYLCASSSPGGLRETQYFGPGTRLLVL.

The chain combines TRBV10-3 with TRBJ2-5; possible D gene TRBD1, 6 bases. The V end lost 3 bases, the J end lost 5 bases, and 13 bases lay between the germline ends. There are 14 residues in the CDR3. The germline V gene has CDR1 ENHRY and CDR2 SYGVKD. The CDR3 here is CAISDAAGQETQYF. The CDR3 DNA reads as TGTGCCATCAGTGATGCGGCAGGACAGGAGACCCAGTACTTC.

The V gene is TRBV28, the J gene TRBJ2-7, with no clear D. The V gene's germline CDR1 is MDHEN and CDR2 SYDVKM. Trimming took 4 bases from V and 2 from J, leaving 3 bases between them. This CDR3 region has 11 residues. The CDR3 nucleotides read TGTGCCAGCAGTTCTGCCTACGAGCAGTACTTC. Its protein is CASSSAYEQYF.